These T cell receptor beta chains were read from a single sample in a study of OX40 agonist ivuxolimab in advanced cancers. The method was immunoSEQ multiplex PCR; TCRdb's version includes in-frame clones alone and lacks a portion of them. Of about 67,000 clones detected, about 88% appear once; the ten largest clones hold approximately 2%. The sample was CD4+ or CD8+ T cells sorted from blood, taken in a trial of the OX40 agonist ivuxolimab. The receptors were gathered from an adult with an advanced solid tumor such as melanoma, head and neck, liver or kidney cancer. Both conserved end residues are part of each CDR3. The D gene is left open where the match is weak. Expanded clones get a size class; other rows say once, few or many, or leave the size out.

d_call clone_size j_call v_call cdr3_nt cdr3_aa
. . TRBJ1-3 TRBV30 TGTGCCTGGAGGCCAGGCTCTGGAAACACCATATATTTT CAWRPGSGNTIYF
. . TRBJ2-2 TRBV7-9 TGTGCCAGCATAGGACCCCCCCGATTTAGCGGTCACACCGGGGAGCTGTTTTTT CASIGPPRFSGHTGELFF
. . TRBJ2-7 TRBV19 TGTGCCAGTAGCGGAGCAGTGGGGAGTCGGAACGAGCAGTACTTC CASSGAVGSRNEQYF
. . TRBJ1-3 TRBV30 TGTGCCTGGACAGGGGCCACTACTGGAAACACCATATATTTT CAWTGATTGNTIYF
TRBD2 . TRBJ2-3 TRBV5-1 TGCGCCAGCAGCACGGTGGCGGGAGTGGAAGATACGCAGTATTTT CASSTVAGVEDTQYF
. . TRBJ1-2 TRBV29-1 TGCAGCGTTGAAGTACAGGGAGGGTATGGCTACACCTTC CSVEVQGGYGYTF
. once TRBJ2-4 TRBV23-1 TGCGCCAGCAGTGGGGGAAAAAACATTCAGTACTTC CASSGGKNIQYF
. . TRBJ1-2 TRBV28 TGTGCCAGCGGCTCGGCAGGGATCTCAAATGGCTACACCTTC CASGSAGISNGYTF
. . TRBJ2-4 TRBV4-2 TGTGCCAGCAGCCAAGACGGAACGGGGAGCATTCAGTACTTC CASSQDGTGSIQYF
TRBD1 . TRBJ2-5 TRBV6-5 TGTGCCAGCAGCCCCACAGGGGGCAGGGAGACCCAGTACTTC CASSPTGGRETQYF
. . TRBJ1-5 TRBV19 TGTGCCAGTAGTGGATCCCGCAATCAGCCCCAGCATTTT CASSGSRNQPQHF
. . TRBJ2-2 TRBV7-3 TGTGCCAGCAGCCCTCTGGGGCCGAACACCGGGGAGCTGTTTTTT CASSPLGPNTGELFF
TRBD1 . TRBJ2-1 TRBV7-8 TGTGCCAGCAGCTTTGGACAGGGGGGTTTCGGGACGCCAGAGGGTGAGCAGTTCTTC CASSFGQGGFGTPEGEQFF
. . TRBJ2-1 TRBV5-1 TGCGCCAGCAGCTTGGAACGTAGCGGTTCCTCCCGTGGCTCCTACAATGAGCAGTTCTTC CASSLERSGSSRGSYNEQFF
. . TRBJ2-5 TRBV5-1 TGCGCCAGCAGCTTGGAGCTCGGTGAGACCCAGTACTTC CASSLELGETQYF
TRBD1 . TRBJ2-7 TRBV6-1 TGTGCCAGCAGGGAAGCGGGGGACAGGGGGTCCTACGAGCAGTACTTC CASREAGDRGSYEQYF
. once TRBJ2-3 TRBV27 TGTGCCAGCAGTTTTACAGGTAGTTGGTATTTT CASSFTGSWYF
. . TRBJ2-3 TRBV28 TGTGCCAGCAGTTTATGGTCATTGTCGGCGAATAGCACAGATACGCAGTATTTT CASSLWSLSANSTDTQYF
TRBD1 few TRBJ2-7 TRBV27 TGTGCCAGCAGTTTCGACGTCCCGGGACAGGGAAACTACGAGCAGTACTTC CASSFDVPGQGNYEQYF